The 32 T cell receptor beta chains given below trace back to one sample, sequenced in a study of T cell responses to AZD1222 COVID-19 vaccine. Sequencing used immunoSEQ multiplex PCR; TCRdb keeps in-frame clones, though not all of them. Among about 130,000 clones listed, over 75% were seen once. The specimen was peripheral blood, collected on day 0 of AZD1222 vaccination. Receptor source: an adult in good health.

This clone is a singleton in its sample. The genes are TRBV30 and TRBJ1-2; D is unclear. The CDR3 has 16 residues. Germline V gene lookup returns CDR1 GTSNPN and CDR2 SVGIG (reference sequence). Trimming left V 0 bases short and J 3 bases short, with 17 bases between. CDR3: CAWSVQIGVIDYGYTF. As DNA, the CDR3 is TGTGCCTGGAGTGTACAAATCGGGGTAATCGACTATGGCTACACCTTC.

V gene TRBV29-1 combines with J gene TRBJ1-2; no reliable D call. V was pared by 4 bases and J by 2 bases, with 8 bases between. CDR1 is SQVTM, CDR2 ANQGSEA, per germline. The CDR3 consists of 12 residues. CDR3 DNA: TGCAGCGTTGTTAACGACAACTATGGCTACACCTTC. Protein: CSVVNDNYGYTF.

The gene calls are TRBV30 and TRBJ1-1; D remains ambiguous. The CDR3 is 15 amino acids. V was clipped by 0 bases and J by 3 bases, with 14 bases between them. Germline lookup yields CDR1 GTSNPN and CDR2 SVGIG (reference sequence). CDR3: CAWSVRPQRDTEAFF. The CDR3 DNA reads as TGTGCCTGGAGTGTACGCCCCCAGCGGGACACTGAAGCTTTCTTT.

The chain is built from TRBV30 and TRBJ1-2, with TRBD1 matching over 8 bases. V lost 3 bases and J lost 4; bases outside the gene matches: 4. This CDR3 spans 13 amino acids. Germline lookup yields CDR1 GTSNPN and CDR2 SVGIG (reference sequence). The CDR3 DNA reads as TGTGCCTGGAGCTCCGGGACAGGCTATGGCTACACCTTC. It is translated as CAWSSGTGYGYTF.

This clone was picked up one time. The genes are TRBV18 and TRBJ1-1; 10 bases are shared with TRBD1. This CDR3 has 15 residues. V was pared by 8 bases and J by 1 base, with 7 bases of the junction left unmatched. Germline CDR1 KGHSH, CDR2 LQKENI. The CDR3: CASGDRGRENTEAFF. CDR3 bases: TGTGCCAGCGGAGACAGGGGGCGGGAGAACACTGAAGCTTTCTTT.

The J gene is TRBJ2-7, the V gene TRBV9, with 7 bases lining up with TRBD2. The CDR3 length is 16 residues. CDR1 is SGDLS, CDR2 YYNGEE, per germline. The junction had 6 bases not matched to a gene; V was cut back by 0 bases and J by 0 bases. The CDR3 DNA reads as TGTGCCAGCAGCGTAGGGGCTAGCGGAAGCTCCTACGAGCAGTACTTC. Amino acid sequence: CASSVGASGSSYEQYF.

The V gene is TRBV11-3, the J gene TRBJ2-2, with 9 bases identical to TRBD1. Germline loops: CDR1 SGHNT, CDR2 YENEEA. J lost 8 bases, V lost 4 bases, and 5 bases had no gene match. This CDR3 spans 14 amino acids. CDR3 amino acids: CASSSQGALGELFF. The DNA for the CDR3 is TGTGCCAGCAGCTCACAGGGGGCACTGGGGGAGCTGTTTTTT.

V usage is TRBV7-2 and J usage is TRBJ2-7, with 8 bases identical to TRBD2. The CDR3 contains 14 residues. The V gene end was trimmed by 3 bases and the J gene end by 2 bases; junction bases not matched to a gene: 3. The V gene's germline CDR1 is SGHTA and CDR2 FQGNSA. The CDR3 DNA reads TGTGCCAGCAGCTTCCCGGGACTAGCCTACGAGCAGTACTTC. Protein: CASSFPGLAYEQYF. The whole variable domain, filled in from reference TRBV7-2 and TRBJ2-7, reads GAGVSQSPSNKVTEKGKDVELRCDPISGHTALYWYRQSLGQGLEFLIYFQGNSAPDKSGLPSDRFSAERTGGSVSTLTIQRTQQEDSAVYLCASSFPGLAYEQYFGPGTRLTVT.

The CDR3, as DNA: TGCGCCAGCAGTGTTCCTCTTAGGCCCGGGGAGCTGTTTTTT. Its protein is CASSVPLRPGELFF. This rearrangement joins TRBV4-1 to TRBJ2-2; no reliable D call. V lost 6 bases to trimming and J lost 6 bases, with 14 bases between them. The CDR3 sequence is 14 residues long. Germline V gene data show CDR1 as MGHRA and CDR2 as YSYEKL.

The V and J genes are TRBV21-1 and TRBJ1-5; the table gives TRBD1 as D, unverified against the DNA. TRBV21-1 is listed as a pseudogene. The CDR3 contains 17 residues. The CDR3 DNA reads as TGTGCCAGCCAGCCCTGGGACAGGGATTATTGCAATCAGCCCCAGCATTTT. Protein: CASQPWDRDYCNQPQHF.

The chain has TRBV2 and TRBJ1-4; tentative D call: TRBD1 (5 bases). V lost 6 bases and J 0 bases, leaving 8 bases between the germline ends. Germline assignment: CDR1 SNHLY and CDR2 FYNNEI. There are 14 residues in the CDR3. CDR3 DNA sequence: TGTGCCAGCAGGGACACCCCAACTAATGAAAAACTGTTTTTT. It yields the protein CASRDTPTNEKLFF.

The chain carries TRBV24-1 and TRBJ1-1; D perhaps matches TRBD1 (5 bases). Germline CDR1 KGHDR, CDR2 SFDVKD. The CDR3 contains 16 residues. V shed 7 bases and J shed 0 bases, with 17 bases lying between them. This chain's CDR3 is CATRGTDNLMNTEAFF. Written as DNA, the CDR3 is TGTGCCACCAGGGGGACGGATAATCTCATGAACACTGAAGCTTTCTTT.

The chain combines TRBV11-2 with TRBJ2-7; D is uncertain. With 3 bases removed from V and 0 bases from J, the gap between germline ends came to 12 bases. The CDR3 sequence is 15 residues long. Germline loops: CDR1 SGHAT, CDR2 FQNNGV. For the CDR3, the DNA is TGTGCCAGCAGCTTTGTTTATTCGAACTCCTACGAGCAGTACTTC. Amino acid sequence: CASSFVYSNSYEQYF.

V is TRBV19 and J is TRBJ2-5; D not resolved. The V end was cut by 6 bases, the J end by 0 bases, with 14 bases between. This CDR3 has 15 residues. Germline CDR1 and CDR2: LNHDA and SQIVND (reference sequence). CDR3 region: CASSIMGLNQETQYF. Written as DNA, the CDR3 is TGTGCCAGTAGCATCATGGGCCTTAACCAAGAGACCCAGTACTTC.

CDR3 protein: CAISVHGGKPLEQYF. The CDR3 DNA reads as TGTGCCATCAGTGTCCATGGCGGGAAACCCCTCGAGCAGTACTTC. The V gene is TRBV10-3, the J gene TRBJ2-7; perhaps TRBD2 as D (6 bases). The germline gives CDR1 ENHRY, CDR2 SYGVKD. The V end lost 4 bases, the J end lost 6 bases, and 19 bases lay between the germline ends. The CDR3 is made up of 15 amino acids.

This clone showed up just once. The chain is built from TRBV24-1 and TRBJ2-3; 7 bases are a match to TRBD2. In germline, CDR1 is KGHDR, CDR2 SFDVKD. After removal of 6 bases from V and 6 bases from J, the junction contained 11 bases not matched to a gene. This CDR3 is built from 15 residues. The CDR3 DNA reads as TGTGCCACCAGTCTCGGGACTATTCTGCCGGATACGCAGTATTTT. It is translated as CATSLGTILPDTQYF.

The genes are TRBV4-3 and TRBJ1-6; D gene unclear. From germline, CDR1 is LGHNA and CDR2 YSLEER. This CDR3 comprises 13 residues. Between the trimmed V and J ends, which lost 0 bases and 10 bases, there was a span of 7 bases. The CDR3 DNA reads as TGCGCCAGCAGCCAAGATGAAGGCTCACCCCTCCACTTT. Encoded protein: CASSQDEGSPLHF.

CDR3 region: CASSAPLEDLNTEAFF. The CDR3 DNA reads TGTGCCAGCAGTGCCCCCCTGGAGGATCTGAACACTGAAGCTTTCTTT. This sequence joins TRBV25-1 and TRBJ1-1; D not resolved. V dropped 4 bases and J dropped 0 bases, with 15 bases sitting between them. Germline values: CDR1 MGHDK, CDR2 SYGVNS. This CDR3 comprises 16 residues.

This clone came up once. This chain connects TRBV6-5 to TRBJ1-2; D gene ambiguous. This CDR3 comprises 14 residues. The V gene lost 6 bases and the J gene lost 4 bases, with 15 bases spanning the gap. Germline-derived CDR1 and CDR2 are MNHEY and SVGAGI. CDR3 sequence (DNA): TGTGCCAGCAGCCCGGGGAGGGAACTCTATGGCTACACCTTC. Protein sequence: CASSPGRELYGYTF.

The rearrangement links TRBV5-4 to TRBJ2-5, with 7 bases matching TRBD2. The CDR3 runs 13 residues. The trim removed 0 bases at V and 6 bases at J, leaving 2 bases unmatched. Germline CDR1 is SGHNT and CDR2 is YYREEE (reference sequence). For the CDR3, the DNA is TGTGCCAGCAGCTTGGCGGGGGGACAGACCCAGTACTTC. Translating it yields CASSLAGGQTQYF.

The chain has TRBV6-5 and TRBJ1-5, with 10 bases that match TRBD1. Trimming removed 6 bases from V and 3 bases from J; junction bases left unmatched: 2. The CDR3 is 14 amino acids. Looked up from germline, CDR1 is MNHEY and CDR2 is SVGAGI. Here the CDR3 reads CASRGQGYNQPQHF. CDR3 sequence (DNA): TGTGCCAGCAGGGGACAGGGGTACAATCAGCCCCAGCATTTT.

CDR3 residues: CASSLSLGFSQPQHF. CDR3 DNA: TGTGCCAGCAGTTTATCCCTGGGTTTTAGCCAGCCCCAGCATTTT. J is TRBJ1-5 and V is TRBV28; no firm D call. CDR1 is MDHEN and CDR2 is SYDVKM in the germline V gene. V shed 1 base and J shed 7 bases, with 14 bases lying between them. The CDR3 consists of 15 residues.

CDR3 protein: CASSLLYRPDEQFF. Here the CDR3 DNA reads TGTGCCAGCTCACTCTTATATCGGCCGGATGAGCAGTTCTTC. V and J are TRBV18 and TRBJ2-1, with D uncertain. Germline V gene lookup returns CDR1 KGHSH and CDR2 LQKENI. The CDR3 extends over 14 amino acids. V was shortened by 4 bases and J by 8 bases, with 15 bases between the two germline ends.

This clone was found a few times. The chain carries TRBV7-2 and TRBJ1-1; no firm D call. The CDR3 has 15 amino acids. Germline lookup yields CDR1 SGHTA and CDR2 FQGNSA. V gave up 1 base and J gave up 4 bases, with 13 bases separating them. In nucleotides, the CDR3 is TGTGCCAGCAGCTTAGTGCAGGCGTCCAGCACTGAAGCTTTCTTT. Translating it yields CASSLVQASSTEAFF.

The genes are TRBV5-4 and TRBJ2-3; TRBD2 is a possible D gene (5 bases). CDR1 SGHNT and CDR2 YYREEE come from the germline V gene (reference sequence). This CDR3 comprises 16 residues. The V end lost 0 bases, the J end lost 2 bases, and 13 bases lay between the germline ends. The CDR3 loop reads CASSLASAANTDTQYF. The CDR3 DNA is TGTGCCAGCAGCTTGGCGTCAGCGGCGAACACAGATACGCAGTATTTT.

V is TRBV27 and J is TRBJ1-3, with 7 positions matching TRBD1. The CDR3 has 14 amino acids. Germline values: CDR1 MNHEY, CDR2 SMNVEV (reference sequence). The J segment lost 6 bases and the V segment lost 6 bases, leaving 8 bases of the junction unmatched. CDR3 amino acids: CASRRRDRQNTIYF. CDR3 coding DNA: TGTGCCAGCAGGCGCCGGGACAGACAAAACACCATATATTTT.

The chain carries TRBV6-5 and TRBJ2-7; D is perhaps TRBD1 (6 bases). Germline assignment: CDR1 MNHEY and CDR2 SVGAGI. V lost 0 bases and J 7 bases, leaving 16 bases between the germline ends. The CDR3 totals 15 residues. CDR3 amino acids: CASSYSGGESQEQYF. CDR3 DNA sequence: TGTGCCAGCAGTTACTCAGGGGGAGAATCGCAAGAGCAGTACTTC.

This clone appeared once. The CDR3 coding sequence is TGTGCCAGCACCGGACAGGGTATTAGGTCCGGGGAGCTGTTTTTT. It specifies CASTGQGIRSGELFF. J is TRBJ2-2 and V is TRBV2, with TRBD1 matching 8 bases. V lost 7 bases and J lost 6; bases outside the gene matches: 10. The CDR3 length is 15 residues. In germline, CDR1 is SNHLY, CDR2 FYNNEI.

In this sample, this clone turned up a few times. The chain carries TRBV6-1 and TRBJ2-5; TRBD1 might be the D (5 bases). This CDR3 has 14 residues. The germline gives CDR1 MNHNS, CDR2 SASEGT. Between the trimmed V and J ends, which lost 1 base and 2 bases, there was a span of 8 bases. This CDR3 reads CASSEGGAQETQYF. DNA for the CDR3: TGTGCCAGCAGTGAAGGTGGGGCACAAGAGACCCAGTACTTC.

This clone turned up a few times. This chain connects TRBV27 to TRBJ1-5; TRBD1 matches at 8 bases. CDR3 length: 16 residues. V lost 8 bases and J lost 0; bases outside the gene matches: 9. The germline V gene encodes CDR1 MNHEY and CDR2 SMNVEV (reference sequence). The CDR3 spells CASRIRGPNSNQPQHF. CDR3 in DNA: TGTGCCAGCCGTATCAGGGGGCCGAATAGCAATCAGCCCCAGCATTTT.

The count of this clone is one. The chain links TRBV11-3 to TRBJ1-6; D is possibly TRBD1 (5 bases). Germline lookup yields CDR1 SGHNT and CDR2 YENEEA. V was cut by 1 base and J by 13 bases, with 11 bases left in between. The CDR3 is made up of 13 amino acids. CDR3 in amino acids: CASSLAGRDPLHF. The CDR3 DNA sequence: TGTGCCAGCAGCTTAGCGGGCAGGGATCCCCTCCACTTT.

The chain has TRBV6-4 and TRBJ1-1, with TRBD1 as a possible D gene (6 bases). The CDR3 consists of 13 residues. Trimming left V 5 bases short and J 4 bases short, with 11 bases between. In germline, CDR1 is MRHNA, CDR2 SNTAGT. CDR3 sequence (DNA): TGTGCCAGCAGTTACAGGGTAGGCACTGAAGCTTTCTTT. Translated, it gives CASSYRVGTEAFF.